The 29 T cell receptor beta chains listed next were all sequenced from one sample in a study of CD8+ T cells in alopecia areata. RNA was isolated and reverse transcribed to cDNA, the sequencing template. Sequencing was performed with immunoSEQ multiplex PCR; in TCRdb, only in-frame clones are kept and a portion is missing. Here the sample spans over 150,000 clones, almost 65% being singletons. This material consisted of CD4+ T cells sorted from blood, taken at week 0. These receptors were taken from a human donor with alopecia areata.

The DNA of the CDR3 is TGTGCCAGCAGTGAGGGACTAGCGGGAACCTACGAGCAGTACTTC. Encoded protein: CASSEGLAGTYEQYF. The chain combines TRBV25-1 with TRBJ2-7; 13 nucleotides match TRBD2. The V and J ends lost 3 bases and 2 bases, in that order; junction bases with no gene match: 1. The CDR3 has 15 residues. Germline V gene data show CDR1 as MGHDK and CDR2 as SYGVNS.

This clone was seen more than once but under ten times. The CDR3 DNA follows: TGTGCCAGCAGTGAACAGGTCTATGGCTACACCTTC. Translating it yields CASSEQVYGYTF. This sequence joins TRBV2 and TRBJ1-2, with D uncertain. Germline values: CDR1 SNHLY, CDR2 FYNNEI. The CDR3 sequence is 12 residues long. Trimming stripped 2 bases from V and 4 bases from J, with 5 bases between.

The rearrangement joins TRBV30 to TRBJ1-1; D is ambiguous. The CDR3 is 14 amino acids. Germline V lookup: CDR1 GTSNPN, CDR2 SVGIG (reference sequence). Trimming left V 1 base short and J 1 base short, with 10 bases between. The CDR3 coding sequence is TGTGCCTGGAGTGGTGACCCAACGAACACTGAAGCTTTCTTT. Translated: CAWSGDPTNTEAFF.

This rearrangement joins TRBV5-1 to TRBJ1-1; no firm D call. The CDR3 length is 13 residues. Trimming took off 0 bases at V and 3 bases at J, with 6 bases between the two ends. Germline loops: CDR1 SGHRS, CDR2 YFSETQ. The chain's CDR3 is CASSLERDTEAFF. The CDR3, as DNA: TGCGCCAGCAGCTTGGAAAGGGACACTGAAGCTTTCTTT. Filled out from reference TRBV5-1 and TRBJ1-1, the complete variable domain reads KAGVTQTPRYLIKTRGQQVTLSCSPISGHRSVSWYQQTPGQGLQFLFEYFSETQRNKGNFPGRFSGRQFSNSRSEMNVSTLELGDSALYLCASSLERDTEAFFGQGTRLTVV.

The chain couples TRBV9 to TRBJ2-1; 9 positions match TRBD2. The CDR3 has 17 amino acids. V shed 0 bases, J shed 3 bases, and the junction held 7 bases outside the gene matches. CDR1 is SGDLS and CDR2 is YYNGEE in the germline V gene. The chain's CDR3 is CASSVEASGTDYNEQFF. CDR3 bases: TGTGCCAGCAGCGTAGAGGCTAGCGGGACCGACTACAATGAGCAGTTCTTC. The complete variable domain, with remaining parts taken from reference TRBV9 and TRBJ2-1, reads DSGVTQTPKHLITATGQRVTLRCSPRSGDLSVYWYQQSLDQGLQFLIQYYNGEERAKGNILERFSAQQFPDLHSELNLSSLELGDSALYFCASSVEASGTDYNEQFFGPGTRLTVL.

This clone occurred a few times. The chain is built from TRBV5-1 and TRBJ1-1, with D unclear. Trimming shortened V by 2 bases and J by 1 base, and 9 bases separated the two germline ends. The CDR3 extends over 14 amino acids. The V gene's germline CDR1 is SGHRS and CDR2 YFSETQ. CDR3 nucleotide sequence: TGCGCCAGCAGCTTAGGAGGAGCGAACACTGAAGCTTTCTTT. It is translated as CASSLGGANTEAFF.

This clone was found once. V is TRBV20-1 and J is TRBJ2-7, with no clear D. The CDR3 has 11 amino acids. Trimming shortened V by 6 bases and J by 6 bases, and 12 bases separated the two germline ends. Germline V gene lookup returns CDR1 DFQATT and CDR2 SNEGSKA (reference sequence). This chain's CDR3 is CSAVGQSEQYF. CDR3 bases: TGCAGTGCAGTAGGGCAGAGCGAGCAGTACTTC.

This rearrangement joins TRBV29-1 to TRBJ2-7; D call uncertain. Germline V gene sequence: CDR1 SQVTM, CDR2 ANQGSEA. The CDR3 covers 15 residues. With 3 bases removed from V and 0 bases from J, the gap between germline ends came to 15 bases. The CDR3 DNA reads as TGCAGCGTTGAGTCGGGCAGCGAGCTCTCCTACGAGCAGTACTTC. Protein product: CSVESGSELSYEQYF.

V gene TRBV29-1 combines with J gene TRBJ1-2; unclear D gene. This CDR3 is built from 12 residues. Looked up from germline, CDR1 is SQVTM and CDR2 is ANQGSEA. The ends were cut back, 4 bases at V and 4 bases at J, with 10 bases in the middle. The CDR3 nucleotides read TGCAGCGTTGCTGAGGGTAGCTATGGCTACACCTTC. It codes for CSVAEGSYGYTF.

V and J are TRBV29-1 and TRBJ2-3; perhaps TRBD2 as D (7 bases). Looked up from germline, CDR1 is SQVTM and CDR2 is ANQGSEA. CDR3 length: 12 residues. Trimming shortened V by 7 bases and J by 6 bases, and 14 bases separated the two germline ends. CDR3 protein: CSAQGGVDTQYF. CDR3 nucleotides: TGCAGCGCACAGGGAGGGGTGGATACGCAGTATTTT.

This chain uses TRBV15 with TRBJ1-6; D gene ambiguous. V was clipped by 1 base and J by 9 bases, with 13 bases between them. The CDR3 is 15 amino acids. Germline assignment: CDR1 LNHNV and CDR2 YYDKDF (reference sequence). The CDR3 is CATSRGSVIGSPLHF. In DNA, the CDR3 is TGTGCCACCAGCAGAGGGTCGGTTATTGGTTCACCCCTCCACTTT.

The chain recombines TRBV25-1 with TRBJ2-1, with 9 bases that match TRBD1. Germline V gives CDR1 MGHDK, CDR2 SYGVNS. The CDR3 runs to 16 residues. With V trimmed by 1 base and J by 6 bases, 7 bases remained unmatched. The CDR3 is CASSEWKGQGVNEQFF. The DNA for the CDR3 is TGTGCCAGCAGTGAATGGAAGGGACAGGGTGTCAATGAGCAGTTCTTC. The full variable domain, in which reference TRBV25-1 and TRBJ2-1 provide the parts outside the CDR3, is EADIYQTPRYLVIGTGKKITLECSQTMGHDKMYWYQQDPGMELHLIHYSYGVNSTEKGDLSSESTVSRIRTEHFPLTLESARPSHTSQYLCASSEWKGQGVNEQFFGPGTRLTVL.

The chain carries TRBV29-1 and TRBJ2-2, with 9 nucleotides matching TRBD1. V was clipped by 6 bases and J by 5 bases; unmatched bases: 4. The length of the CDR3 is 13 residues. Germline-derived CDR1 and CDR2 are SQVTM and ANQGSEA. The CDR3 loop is CSVGQGLTGELFF. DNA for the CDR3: TGCAGCGTCGGACAGGGGTTAACCGGGGAGCTGTTTTTT.

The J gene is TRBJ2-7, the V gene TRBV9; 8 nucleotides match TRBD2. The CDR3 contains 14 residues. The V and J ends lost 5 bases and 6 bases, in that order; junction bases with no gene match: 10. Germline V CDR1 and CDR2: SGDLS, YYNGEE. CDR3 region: CASSGALAGGEQYF. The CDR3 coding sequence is TGTGCCAGCAGTGGGGCCCTAGCGGGTGGCGAGCAGTACTTC.

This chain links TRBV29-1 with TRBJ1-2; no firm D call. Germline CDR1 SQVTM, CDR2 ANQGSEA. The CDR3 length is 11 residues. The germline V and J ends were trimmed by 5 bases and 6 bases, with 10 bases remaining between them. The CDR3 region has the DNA TGCAGCGTTCGACCTTTGGATGGCTACACCTTC. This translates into CSVRPLDGYTF.

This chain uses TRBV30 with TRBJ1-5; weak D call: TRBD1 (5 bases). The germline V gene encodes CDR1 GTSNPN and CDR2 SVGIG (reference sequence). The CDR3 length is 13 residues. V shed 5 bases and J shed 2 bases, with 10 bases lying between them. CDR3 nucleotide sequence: TGTGCCTGGTCCACGGGGGGCAATCAGCCCCAGCATTTT. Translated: CAWSTGGNQPQHF.

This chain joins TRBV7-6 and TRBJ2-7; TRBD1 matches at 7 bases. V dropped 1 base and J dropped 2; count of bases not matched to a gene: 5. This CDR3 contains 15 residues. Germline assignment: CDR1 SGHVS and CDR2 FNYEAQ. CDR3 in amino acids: CASSLDRGVPYEQYF. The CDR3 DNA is TGTGCCAGCAGCTTAGACAGGGGAGTTCCCTACGAGCAGTACTTC.

The CDR3 reads CASSLAHKAGNKPGANVLTF. CDR3 nucleotides: TGTGCCAGCAGCTTAGCCCATAAGGCAGGGAATAAACCTGGGGCCAACGTCCTGACTTTC. This chain links TRBV7-8 with TRBJ2-6; perhaps TRBD1 as D (5 bases). This CDR3 is 20 amino acids long. CDR1 is SGHVS, CDR2 FQNEAQ, per germline. Trimming left V 0 bases short and J 2 bases short, with 20 bases between.

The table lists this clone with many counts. Here the CDR3 DNA reads TGTGCCAGCAGTGAAGGCAGGGGGACCTACGAGCAGTACTTC. Encoded protein: CASSEGRGTYEQYF. The V gene is TRBV2, the J gene TRBJ2-7; TRBD1 agrees at 7 bases. With V trimmed by 1 base and J by 2 bases, 2 bases remained unmatched. This CDR3 has 14 amino acids. From germline, CDR1 is SNHLY and CDR2 FYNNEI.

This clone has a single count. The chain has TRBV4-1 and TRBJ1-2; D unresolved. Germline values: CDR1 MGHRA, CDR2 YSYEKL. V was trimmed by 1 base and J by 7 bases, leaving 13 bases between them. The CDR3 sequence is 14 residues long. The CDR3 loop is CASSQGEFGFGYTF. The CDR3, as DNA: TGCGCCAGCAGCCAAGGGGAATTCGGGTTTGGCTACACCTTC.

Here the CDR3 reads CASRPRDSHYGYTF. In DNA, the CDR3 is TGTGCCAGCAGGCCGCGGGACAGTCACTATGGCTACACCTTC. V and J are TRBV7-2 and TRBJ1-2, with 7 bases lining up with TRBD1. With V trimmed by 6 bases and J by 3 bases, 7 bases remained unmatched. Germline CDR1 is SGHTA and CDR2 is FQGNSA. The CDR3 totals 14 residues.

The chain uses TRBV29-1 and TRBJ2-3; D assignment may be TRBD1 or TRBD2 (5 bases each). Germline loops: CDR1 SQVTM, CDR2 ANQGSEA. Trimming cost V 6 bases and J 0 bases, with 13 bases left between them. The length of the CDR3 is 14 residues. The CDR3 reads CSVNPRDSTDTQYF. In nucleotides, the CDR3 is TGCAGCGTAAATCCCCGGGACAGCACAGATACGCAGTATTTT.

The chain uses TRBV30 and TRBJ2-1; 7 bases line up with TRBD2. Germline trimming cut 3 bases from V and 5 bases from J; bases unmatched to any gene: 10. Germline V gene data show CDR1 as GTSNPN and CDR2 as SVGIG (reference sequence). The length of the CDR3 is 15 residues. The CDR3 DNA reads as TGTGCCTGGAGAGTGACCGGGGGGATTAACAATGAGCAGTTCTTC. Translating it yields CAWRVTGGINNEQFF.

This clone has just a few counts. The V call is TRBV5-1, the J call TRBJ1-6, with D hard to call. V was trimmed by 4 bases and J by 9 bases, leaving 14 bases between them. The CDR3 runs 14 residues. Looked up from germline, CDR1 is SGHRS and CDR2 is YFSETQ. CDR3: CASSRSGSVSPLHF. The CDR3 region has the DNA TGCGCCAGCAGCCGGTCGGGGTCCGTTTCACCCCTCCACTTT.

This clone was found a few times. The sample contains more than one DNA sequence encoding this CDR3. In DNA, the CDR3 is TGTGCCTGGAGTGTACTAGGGACAGGGAATGAGCAGTTCTTC. This gives the protein CAWSVLGTGNEQFF. The chain employs TRBV30 and TRBJ2-1, with 9 bases matching TRBD1. CDR3 length: 14 amino acids. The junction had 4 bases not matched to a gene; V was cut back by 0 bases and J by 7 bases. Germline V gives CDR1 GTSNPN, CDR2 SVGIG (reference sequence).

CDR3 loop: CASSSPRGSSYEQYF. CDR3 DNA sequence: TGCGCCAGCAGCTCCCCCCGGGGGAGCTCCTACGAGCAGTACTTC. The chain is built from TRBV5-1 and TRBJ2-7; perhaps TRBD2 as D (6 bases). Germline V gene data show CDR1 as SGHRS and CDR2 as YFSETQ. The CDR3 consists of 15 residues. Trimming cost V 3 bases and J 0 bases, with 13 bases left between them.

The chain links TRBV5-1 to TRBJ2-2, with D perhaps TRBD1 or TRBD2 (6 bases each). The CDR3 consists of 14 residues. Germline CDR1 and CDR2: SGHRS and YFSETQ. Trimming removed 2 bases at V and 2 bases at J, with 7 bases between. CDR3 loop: CASSFGGNTGELFF. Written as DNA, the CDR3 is TGCGCCAGCAGCTTCGGGGGCAACACCGGGGAGCTGTTTTTT. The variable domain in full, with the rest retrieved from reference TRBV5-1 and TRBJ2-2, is KAGVTQTPRYLIKTRGQQVTLSCSPISGHRSVSWYQQTPGQGLQFLFEYFSETQRNKGNFPGRFSGRQFSNSRSEMNVSTLELGDSALYLCASSFGGNTGELFFGEGSRLTVL.

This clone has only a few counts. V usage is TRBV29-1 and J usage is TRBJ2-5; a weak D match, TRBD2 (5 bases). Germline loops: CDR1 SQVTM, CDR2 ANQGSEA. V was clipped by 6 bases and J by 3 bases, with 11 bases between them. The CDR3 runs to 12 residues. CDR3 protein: CSVKTIEETQYF. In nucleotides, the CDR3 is TGCAGCGTGAAGACTATTGAAGAGACCCAGTACTTC.

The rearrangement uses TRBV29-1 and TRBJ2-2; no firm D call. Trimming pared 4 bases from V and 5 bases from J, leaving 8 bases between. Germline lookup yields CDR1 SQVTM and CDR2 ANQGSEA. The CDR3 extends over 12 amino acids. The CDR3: CSVAEGTGELFF. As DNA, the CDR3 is TGCAGCGTTGCAGAAGGTACCGGGGAGCTGTTTTTT.